Presented here are 5 T cell receptor beta chains from one specimen sequenced in a study of cytomegalovirus exposure and HLA in healthy donors. A multiplex PCR was run with 60 Vbeta primers and 13 Jbeta primers. The protocol was immunoSEQ multiplex PCR, while the TCRdb copy is restricted to in-frame clones and leaves out a portion. The sample carries roughly 120,000 clones, around 75% recorded once. The sequenced sample was PBMCs. Source of these receptors: a woman aged 40 to 50 in good health and CMV-seropositive.

The V and J genes are TRBV5-4 and TRBJ1-1; a weak D match, TRBD1 (5 bases). The germline V gene encodes CDR1 SGHNT and CDR2 YYREEE (reference sequence). The CDR3 runs to 16 residues. The V end lost 2 bases, the J end lost 5 bases, and 19 bases lay between the germline ends. The DNA of the CDR3 is TGTGCCAGCAGCTTTATCGGCAGGGCGACGGGTACTGAAGCTTTCTTT. It encodes CASSFIGRATGTEAFF.

This chain connects TRBV7-2 to TRBJ2-7; 10 nucleotides match TRBD2. The CDR3 has 17 amino acids. Germline values: CDR1 SGHTA, CDR2 FQGNSA. Germline trimming cut 5 bases from V and 4 bases from J; bases unmatched to any gene: 14. The DNA for the CDR3 is TGTGCCAGCAGCCGACTTTCTGGACTAGCGGTTACTTACGAGCAGTACTTC. Translating gives CASSRLSGLAVTYEQYF.

The chain combines TRBV7-9 with TRBJ2-5; D is undetermined. Trimming removed 5 bases at V and 2 bases at J, with 9 bases between. Germline assignment: CDR1 SEHNR and CDR2 FQNEAQ (reference sequence). The CDR3 is 13 residues long. The CDR3: CASSPELQETQYF. The DNA for the CDR3 is TGTGCCAGCAGCCCTGAGTTGCAAGAGACCCAGTACTTC.

The chain carries TRBV5-1 and TRBJ2-5; tentative D call: TRBD1 (6 bases). V lost 6 bases and J 0 bases, leaving 15 bases between the germline ends. Per germline, CDR1 SGHRS and CDR2 YFSETQ. The CDR3 has 15 amino acids. CDR3 residues: CASNTGGSNQETQYF. The CDR3 coding sequence is TGCGCCAGCAATACTGGGGGCAGCAACCAAGAGACCCAGTACTTC. The full variable domain, completed using reference TRBV5-1 and TRBJ2-5, is KAGVTQTPRYLIKTRGQQVTLSCSPISGHRSVSWYQQTPGQGLQFLFEYFSETQRNKGNFPGRFSGRQFSNSRSEMNVSTLELGDSALYLCASNTGGSNQETQYFGPGTRLLVL.

J is TRBJ2-7 and V is TRBV2, with 13 positions matching TRBD2. Germline lookup yields CDR1 SNHLY and CDR2 FYNNEI. J gave up 4 bases and V 0 bases, and 9 bases lay outside the gene matches. This CDR3 spans 18 amino acids. CDR3 DNA: TGTGCCAGCAGTGAAGCGATGCCGGGACTAGCGGGACCTTACGAGCAGTACTTC. Translating it yields CASSEAMPGLAGPYEQYF.